The 12 T cell receptor beta chains presented below share a single source sample, sequenced in a study of cytomegalovirus exposure and HLA in healthy donors. The PCR made use of 60 Vbeta and 13 Jbeta primers. The assay was immunoSEQ multiplex PCR, and TCRdb's table has in-frame clones only and misses some. The sample lists roughly 200,000 clones, about 80% occurring once. The sequencing input was PBMCs. The receptor source for this set is a woman in her forties in good health and CMV-seronegative.

The chain carries TRBV4-1 and TRBJ1-2; 7 bases fit TRBD1. J was trimmed by 6 bases and V by 4 bases; bases with no gene match: 11. Germline V lookup: CDR1 MGHRA, CDR2 YSYEKL. CDR3 length: 15 residues. As DNA, the CDR3 is TGCGCCAGCAGCCTCCTAGGGACAGAAAACCATGGCTACACCTTC. It is translated as CASSLLGTENHGYTF.

This chain links TRBV12-5 with TRBJ2-7; tentative D call: TRBD2 (5 bases). CDR3 size: 15 residues. Germline V CDR1 and CDR2: LGHNT, FRNRAP. Trimming cost V 6 bases and J 1 base, with 16 bases left between them. The CDR3 is CASGRLSGASYEQYF. The CDR3 DNA reads TGTGCTAGTGGCCGCTTGAGCGGAGCTTCCTACGAGCAGTACTTC.

The CDR3 sequence is CASSSPGGSMGNTIYF. The DNA of the CDR3 is TGTGCCAGCAGCTCCCCTGGTGGTAGTATGGGAAACACCATATATTTT. The V and J genes are TRBV7-9 and TRBJ1-3, with D hard to call. The V and J ends lost 4 bases and 4 bases respectively, with 17 bases between them. This CDR3 region has 16 residues. Germline V gene data show CDR1 as SEHNR and CDR2 as FQNEAQ (reference sequence).

The table lists this clone with a count of one. The chain couples TRBV7-2 to TRBJ2-1; a possible D gene is TRBD2 (6 bases). Trimming pared 4 bases from V and 8 bases from J, leaving 9 bases between. The CDR3 covers 12 residues. CDR1 is SGHTA and CDR2 is FQGNSA in the germline V gene. The CDR3 loop reads CASSSGGYEQFF. The CDR3 DNA reads as TGTGCCAGCAGCTCCGGGGGATATGAGCAGTTCTTC.

The rearrangement links TRBV6-4 to TRBJ2-5, with 10 bases identical to TRBD2. The DNA end is more similar to TRBJ2-7, so the J call may be wrong. The length of the CDR3 is 15 residues. Germline-derived CDR1 and CDR2 are MRHNA and SNTAGT. CDR3 nucleotide sequence: TGTGCCAGCACCTTACTAGCGGGGTACTCCTACGAGCAGTACTTC. Translated, it gives CASTLLAGYSYEQYF.

This rearrangement joins TRBV18 to TRBJ1-1; possibly TRBD1 for D (5 bases). V lost 3 bases and J lost 4, with 9 bases in between. The CDR3 consists of 13 residues. Germline V gene data show CDR1 as KGHSH and CDR2 as LQKENI. The CDR3: CASSPDSLTEAFF. In DNA form, the CDR3 reads TGTGCCAGCTCACCCGACAGCCTCACTGAAGCTTTCTTT.

The CDR3 region is CASSLSGHHLGTQYF. CDR3 in DNA: TGTGCCAGCAGCTTGTCAGGGCACCACTTGGGTACGCAGTATTTT. The V call is TRBV13, the J call TRBJ2-3; D might be TRBD1 (5 bases). V gave up 3 bases and J gave up 8 bases, with 18 bases separating them. Germline V gives CDR1 PRHDT, CDR2 FYEKMQ (reference sequence). The length of the CDR3 is 15 residues.

The J gene is TRBJ2-3, the V gene TRBV10-1; the D gene is possibly TRBD2 (6 bases). The CDR3 runs to 16 residues. The germline V and J ends were trimmed by 6 bases and 5 bases, with 21 bases remaining between them. CDR1 is WNHNN, CDR2 SYGVQD, per germline (reference sequence). This CDR3 reads CASSPAGFGEGDTQYF. The CDR3 DNA reads as TGCGCCAGCAGCCCTGCGGGGTTCGGGGAAGGAGATACGCAGTATTTT.

J is TRBJ1-1 and V is TRBV19, with D maybe TRBD1 (6 bases). This CDR3 spans 16 amino acids. Trimming shortened V by 6 bases and J by 2 bases, and 19 bases separated the two germline ends. The germline V gene encodes CDR1 LNHDA and CDR2 SQIVND (reference sequence). CDR3 loop: CASSRAQGWPNTEAFF. CDR3 nucleotide sequence: TGTGCCAGTAGCAGGGCACAGGGTTGGCCCAACACTGAAGCTTTCTTT.

The rearrangement uses TRBV14 and TRBJ1-2; 9 bases line up with TRBD1. The CDR3 has 14 amino acids. CDR1 is SGHDN and CDR2 is FVKESK in the germline V gene. Trimming took 2 bases from V and 6 from J; bases not matched to a gene: 4. Here the CDR3 DNA reads TGTGCCAGCAGCCAAACCCGGACAGGGGATGGCTACACCTTC. This gives the protein CASSQTRTGDGYTF. Variable domain in full (rest from reference TRBV14 and TRBJ1-2): EAGVTQFPSHSVIEKGQTVTLRCDPISGHDNLYWYRRVMGKEIKFLLHFVKESKQDESGMPNNRFLAERTGGTYSTLKVQPAELEDSGVYFCASSQTRTGDGYTFGSGTRLTVV.

This chain uses TRBV19 with TRBJ1-2, with 7 bases fitting TRBD1. After removal of 6 bases from V and 4 bases from J, the junction contained 8 bases not matched to a gene. Per germline, CDR1 LNHDA and CDR2 SQIVND (reference sequence). CDR3 length equals 14 residues. This CDR3 reads CASSRQGYSYGYTF. CDR3 in DNA: TGTGCCAGTAGCCGACAGGGATACAGCTATGGCTACACCTTC.

The chain carries TRBV30 and TRBJ2-3, with D possibly matching TRBD1 (6 bases). The CDR3 has 14 residues. Per germline, CDR1 GTSNPN and CDR2 SVGIG (reference sequence). V gave up 0 bases and J gave up 3 bases, with 10 bases separating them. The DNA for the CDR3 is TGTGCCTGGAGTGTATTAAGGGGGACAGATACGCAGTATTTT. It encodes CAWSVLRGTDTQYF.